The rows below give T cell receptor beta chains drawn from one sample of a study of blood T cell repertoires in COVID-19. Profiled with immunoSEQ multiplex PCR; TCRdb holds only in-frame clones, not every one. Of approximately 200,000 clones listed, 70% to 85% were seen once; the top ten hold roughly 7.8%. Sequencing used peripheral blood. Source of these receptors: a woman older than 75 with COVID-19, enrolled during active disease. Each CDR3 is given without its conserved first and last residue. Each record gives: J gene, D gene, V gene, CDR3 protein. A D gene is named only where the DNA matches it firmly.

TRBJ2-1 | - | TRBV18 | ASSPDSHNEQF
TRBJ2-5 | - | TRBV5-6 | ASTPPGLREETQY
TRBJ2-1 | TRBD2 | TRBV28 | ASRGGLAGWGNEQF
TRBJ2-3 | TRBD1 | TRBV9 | ASSVAVSGTATDTQY
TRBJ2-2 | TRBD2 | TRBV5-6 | ASSLGLAVNTGELF
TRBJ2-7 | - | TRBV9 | ASSVGSGGEQY
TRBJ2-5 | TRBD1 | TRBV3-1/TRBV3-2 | ASSPGQGQKTQY
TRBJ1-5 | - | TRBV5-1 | ARSWGGRDQPQH
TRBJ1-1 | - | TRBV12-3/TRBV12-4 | ASKKGTEAF
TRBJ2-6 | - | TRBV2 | ASSETPGDGANVLT
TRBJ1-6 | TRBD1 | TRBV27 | ASIVTGEESSYNSPLH
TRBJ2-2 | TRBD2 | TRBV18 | ASSPPSGVTGELF
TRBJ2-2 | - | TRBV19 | ASSAGQPAWDTGELF
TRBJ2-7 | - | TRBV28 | ASRDSISRDEQY
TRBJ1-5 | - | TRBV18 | ASSPDRFNQPQH
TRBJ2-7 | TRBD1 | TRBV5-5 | ASSLRDSSYEQY
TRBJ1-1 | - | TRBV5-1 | ASSLVPAEVEAF